A single sample is the source of the 7 T cell receptor beta chains below, sequenced in a study of technical replicates of blood from a few donors. Data came from immunoSEQ multiplex PCR; TCRdb stores just in-frame clones and leaves some out. The sample includes approximately 78,000 clones, roughly 92% of them seen just once. Source material: T cells isolated from PBMCs. The receptor set was obtained from a human donor in good health.

The rearrangement uses TRBV11-2 and TRBJ2-7, with TRBD2 matching 7 bases. This CDR3 comprises 14 residues. The germline V gene has CDR1 SGHAT and CDR2 FQNNGV. The junction had 4 bases not matched to a gene; V was cut back by 1 base and J by 4 bases. The DNA for the CDR3 is TGTGCCAGCAGCTTAGCCCGGGGGGAGTACGAGCAGTACTTC. Its translation: CASSLARGEYEQYF.

This clone has only one observation. The chain uses TRBV27 and TRBJ2-7; D call uncertain. CDR1 and CDR2 (germline): MNHEY, SMNVEV (reference sequence). The germline V and J ends were trimmed by 2 bases and 0 bases, with 8 bases remaining between them. The CDR3 consists of 14 residues. The CDR3 sequence is CASSLDPSSYEQYF. Written as DNA, the CDR3 is TGTGCCAGCAGTTTAGATCCTAGCTCCTACGAGCAGTACTTC.

The V gene is TRBV5-1, the J gene TRBJ2-1, with TRBD2 matching over 9 bases. Trimming cost V 2 bases and J 5 bases; bases outside gene matches: 8. The length of the CDR3 is 16 residues. CDR1 SGHRS and CDR2 YFSETQ come from the germline V gene. DNA of the CDR3: TGCGCCAGCAGCTTATTAGGCGGGAGGGGGCACAATGAGCAGTTCTTC. This sequence encodes CASSLLGGRGHNEQFF.

CDR3 amino acids: CASSNTDRVDYGYTF. The CDR3 DNA is TGTGCCAGCAGCAACACGGACAGGGTTGACTATGGCTACACCTTC. This sequence joins TRBV7-9 and TRBJ1-2; 8 bases line up with TRBD1. The CDR3 length is 15 residues. CDR1 is SEHNR, CDR2 FQNEAQ, per germline (reference sequence). V was clipped by 5 bases and J by 3 bases; unmatched bases: 8.

This chain links TRBV7-9 with TRBJ1-1; no definite D call. Germline loops: CDR1 SEHNR, CDR2 FQNEAQ (reference sequence). The germline V and J ends were trimmed by 6 bases and 5 bases, with 7 bases remaining between them. This CDR3 is built from 11 residues. The DNA of the CDR3 is TGTGCCAGCAGTACTAGGACTGAAGCTTTCTTT. This codes for CASSTRTEAFF.

The genes are TRBV6-6 and TRBJ2-1; TRBD2 is a possible D gene (5 bases). Germline-derived CDR1 and CDR2 are MNHNY and SVGAGI (reference sequence). The CDR3 is 15 residues long. Trimming removed 0 bases from V and 9 bases from J, with 15 bases in between. In nucleotides, the CDR3 is TGTGCCAGCAGTTACTCTCCCCCCCCGGCGGGTGAGCAGTTCTTC. This sequence encodes CASSYSPPPAGEQFF.

V and J are TRBV10-1 and TRBJ2-6, with 8 bases identical to TRBD1. V gave up 4 bases and J gave up 0 bases; unmatched junction bases: 20. The CDR3 is made up of 22 amino acids. Germline values: CDR1 WNHNN, CDR2 SYGVQD (reference sequence). The CDR3 region has the DNA TGCGCCAGCAGTGTCCCTATAACAGGGGGGAGAGAGGTGGCCTCTGGGGCCAACGTCCTGACTTTC. Encoded protein: CASSVPITGGREVASGANVLTF.